The entry below describes one T cell receptor beta chain. Trimming removed 0 bases from V and 4 bases from J, with 12 bases in between. In germline, CDR1 is MNHEY, CDR2 SVGAGI. This CDR3 region has 16 residues. These data belong to a study of OX40 agonist ivuxolimab in advanced cancers. The protocol was immunoSEQ multiplex PCR, while the TCRdb copy is restricted to in-frame clones and leaves out a portion. The table records 69,000 or so clones, around 85% of them present only once. This material consisted of CD4+ or CD8+ T cells sorted from blood, taken in a trial of the OX40 agonist ivuxolimab. The J gene is TRBJ2-2, the V gene TRBV6-5; D possibly corresponds to TRBD2 (6 bases). This TCR was sampled from an adult with an advanced solid tumor such as melanoma, head and neck, liver or kidney cancer. CDR3 DNA: TGTGCCAGCAGTTACTCTCCGGGAGCGGGCACCGGGGAGCTGTTTTTT. It codes for CASSYSPGAGTGELFF.